These 6 T cell receptor beta chains came from one sample sequenced in a study of T cell changes during pregnancy in multiple sclerosis. Assay used: immunoSEQ multiplex PCR; TCRdb lists only in-frame clones, some missing. Of under 95,000 clones listed, 90% to 95% are singletons. Sample: peripheral blood, taken in the second trimester of pregnancy. The receptors originated from a female donor in good health, enrolled as a control in a pregnancy study.

V is TRBV5-4 and J is TRBJ2-3; possibly TRBD2 for D (6 bases). CDR1 is SGHNT, CDR2 YYREEE, per germline (reference sequence). V lost 5 bases and J lost 1, with 14 bases in between. The CDR3 runs to 15 residues. The CDR3 sequence: CASSKSGWGTDTQYF. The CDR3 region has the DNA TGTGCCAGCAGTAAGAGCGGGTGGGGCACAGATACGCAGTATTTT. The variable domain in full, completed from reference TRBV5-4 and TRBJ2-3, reads ETGVTQSPTHLIKTRGQQVTLRCSSQSGHNTVSWYQQALGQGPQFIFQYYREEENGRGNFPPRFSGLQFPNYSSELNVNALELDDSALYLCASSKSGWGTDTQYFGPGTRLTVL.

The rearrangement links TRBV7-2 to TRBJ2-7, with D possibly being TRBD2 (6 bases). Germline CDR1 and CDR2: SGHTA and FQGNSA. This CDR3 has 14 amino acids. V lost 1 base and J lost 0, with 7 bases in between. The DNA for the CDR3 is TGTGCCAGCAGCTTAGACGGGAGCTCCTACGAGCAGTACTTC. It is translated as CASSLDGSSYEQYF.

J is TRBJ2-1 and V is TRBV28; TRBD1 might be the D (6 bases). From germline, CDR1 is MDHEN and CDR2 SYDVKM. The CDR3 is made up of 15 amino acids. With 4 bases removed from V and 7 bases from J, the gap between germline ends came to 17 bases. Written as DNA, the CDR3 is TGTGCCAGCAGTTCTCAGGGGAACAAGAGAAATGAGCAGTTCTTC. Translated, it gives CASSSQGNKRNEQFF. Full variable domain (rest looked up from reference TRBV28 and TRBJ2-1): DVKVTQSSRYLVKRTGEKVFLECVQDMDHENMFWYRQDPGLGLRLIYFSYDVKMKEKGDIPEGYSVSREKKERFSLILESASTNQTSMYLCASSSQGNKRNEQFFGPGTRLTVL.

Concerning this clone itself: Mismatch with germline at one junction end may stem from a read error. The chain couples TRBV28 to TRBJ2-3, with a possible D match to TRBD2 (5 bases). This CDR3 comprises 14 residues. The germline V gene has CDR1 MDHEN and CDR2 SYDVKM. DNA for the CDR3: TGTGCCAGCAGTTTAGGTGGGAGCAGAGATACGCAGTATTTT. It codes for CASSLGGSRDTQYF. Together with reference TRBV28 and TRBJ2-3, the CDR3 gives the full variable domain: DVKVTQSSRYLVKRTGEKVFLECVQDMDHENMFWYRQDPGLGLRLIYFSYDVKMKEKGDIPEGYSVSREKKERFSLILESASTNQTSMYLCASSLGGSRDTQYFGPGTRLTVL.

This rearrangement joins TRBV12-5 to TRBJ2-5, with D possibly being TRBD2 (5 bases). There are 15 residues in the CDR3. The V end was cut by 5 bases, the J end by 3 bases, with 16 bases between. Germline assignment: CDR1 LGHNT and CDR2 FRNRAP. The CDR3 DNA reads TGTGCTAGTGGTGACCCCCTTGCCGGGGAAGAGACCCAGTACTTC. It specifies CASGDPLAGEETQYF.

The chain has TRBV13 and TRBJ2-7, with a tentative D call TRBD2 (6 bases). Trimming pared 5 bases from V and 2 bases from J, leaving 16 bases between. There are 15 residues in the CDR3. Germline V gives CDR1 PRHDT, CDR2 FYEKMQ (reference sequence). CDR3 in amino acids: CASSPGIADAYEQYF. The DNA of the CDR3 is TGTGCCAGCAGCCCAGGTATAGCGGATGCCTACGAGCAGTACTTC.